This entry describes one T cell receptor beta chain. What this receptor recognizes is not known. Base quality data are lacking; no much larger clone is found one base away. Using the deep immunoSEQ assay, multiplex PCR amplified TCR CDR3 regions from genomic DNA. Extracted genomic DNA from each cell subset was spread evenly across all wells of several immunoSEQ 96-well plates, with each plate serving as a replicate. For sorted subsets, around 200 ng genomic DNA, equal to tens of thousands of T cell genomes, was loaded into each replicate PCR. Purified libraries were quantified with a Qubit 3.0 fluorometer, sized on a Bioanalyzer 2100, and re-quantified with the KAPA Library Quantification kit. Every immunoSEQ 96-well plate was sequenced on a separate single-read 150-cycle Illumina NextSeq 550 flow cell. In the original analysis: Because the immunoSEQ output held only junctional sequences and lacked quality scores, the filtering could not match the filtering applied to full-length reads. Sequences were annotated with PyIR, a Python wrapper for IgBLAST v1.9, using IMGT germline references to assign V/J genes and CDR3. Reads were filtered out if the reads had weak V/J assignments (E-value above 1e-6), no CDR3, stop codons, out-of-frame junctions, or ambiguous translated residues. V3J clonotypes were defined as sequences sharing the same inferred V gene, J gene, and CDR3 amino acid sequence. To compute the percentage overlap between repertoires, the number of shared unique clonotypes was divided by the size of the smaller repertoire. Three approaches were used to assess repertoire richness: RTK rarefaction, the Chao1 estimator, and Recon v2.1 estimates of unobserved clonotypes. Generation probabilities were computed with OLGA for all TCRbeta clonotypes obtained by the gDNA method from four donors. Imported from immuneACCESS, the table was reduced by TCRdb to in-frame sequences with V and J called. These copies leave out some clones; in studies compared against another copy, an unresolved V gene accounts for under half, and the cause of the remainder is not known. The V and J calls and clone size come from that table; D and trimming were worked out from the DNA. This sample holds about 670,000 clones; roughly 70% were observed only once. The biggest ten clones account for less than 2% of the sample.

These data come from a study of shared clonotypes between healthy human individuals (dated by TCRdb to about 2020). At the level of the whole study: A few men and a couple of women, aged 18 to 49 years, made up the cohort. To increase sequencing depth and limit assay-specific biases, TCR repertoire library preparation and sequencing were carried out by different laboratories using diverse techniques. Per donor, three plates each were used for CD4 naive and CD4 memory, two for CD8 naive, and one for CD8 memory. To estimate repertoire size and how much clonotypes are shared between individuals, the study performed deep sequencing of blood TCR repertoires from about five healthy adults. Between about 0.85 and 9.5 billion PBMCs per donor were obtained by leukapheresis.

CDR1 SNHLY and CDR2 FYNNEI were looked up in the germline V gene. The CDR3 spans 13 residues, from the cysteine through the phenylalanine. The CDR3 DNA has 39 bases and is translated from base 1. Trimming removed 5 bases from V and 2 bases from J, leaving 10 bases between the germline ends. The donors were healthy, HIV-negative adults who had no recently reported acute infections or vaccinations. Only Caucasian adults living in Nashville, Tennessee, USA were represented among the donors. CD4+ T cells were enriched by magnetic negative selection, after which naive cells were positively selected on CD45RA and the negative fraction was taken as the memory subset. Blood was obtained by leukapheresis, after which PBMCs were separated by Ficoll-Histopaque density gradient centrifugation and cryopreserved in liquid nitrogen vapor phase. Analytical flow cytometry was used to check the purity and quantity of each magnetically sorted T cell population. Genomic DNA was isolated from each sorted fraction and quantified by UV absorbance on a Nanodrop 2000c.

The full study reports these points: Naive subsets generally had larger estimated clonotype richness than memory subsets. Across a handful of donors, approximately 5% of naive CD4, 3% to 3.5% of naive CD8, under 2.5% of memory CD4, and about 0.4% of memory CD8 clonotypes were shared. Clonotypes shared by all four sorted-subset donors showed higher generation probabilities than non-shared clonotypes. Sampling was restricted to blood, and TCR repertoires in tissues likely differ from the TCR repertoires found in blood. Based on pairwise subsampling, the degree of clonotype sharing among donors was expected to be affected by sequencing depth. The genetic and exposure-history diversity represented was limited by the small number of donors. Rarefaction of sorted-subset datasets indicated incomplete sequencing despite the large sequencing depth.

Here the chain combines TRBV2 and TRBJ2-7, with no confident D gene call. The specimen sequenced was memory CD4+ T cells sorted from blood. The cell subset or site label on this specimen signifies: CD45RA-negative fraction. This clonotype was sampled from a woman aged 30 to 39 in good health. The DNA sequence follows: TGTGCCAGCAGTCGCAGGATCCCCTACGAGCAGTACTTC. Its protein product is CASSRRIPYEQYF.